The 6 T cell receptor beta chains listed next were all sequenced from one sample in a study of beta chain features in type 1 diabetes. As every portion of the isolated RNA was reverse transcribed, the sequencing read expressed TCRB transcripts. The assay was immunoSEQ multiplex PCR, and TCRdb's table has in-frame clones only and misses some. This sample has about 320,000 clones, with about 15% found just once. The sequencing input was central memory CD4+ T cells from blood. These receptors all stem from a man aged 25-45 years in good health.

The J gene is TRBJ2-7, the V gene TRBV19; TRBD1 agrees at 10 bases. Germline lookup yields CDR1 LNHDA and CDR2 SQIVND (reference sequence). Germline trimming cut 4 bases from V and 4 bases from J; bases unmatched to any gene: 7. The CDR3 sequence is 15 residues long. DNA for the CDR3: TGTGCCAGTAGTAACGGTGGGACAGGGGTGTACGAGCAGTACTTC. This codes for CASSNGGTGVYEQYF.

On this clone itself: The identical CDR3 is also encoded by other nucleotide sequences in the sample. The gene calls are TRBV6-4 and TRBJ1-1; D not resolved. Trimming left V 4 bases short and J 0 bases short, with 6 bases between. This CDR3 comprises 13 residues. From germline, CDR1 is MRHNA and CDR2 SNTAGT. The CDR3 DNA reads TGTGCCAGCAGTGCCAGCATGAACACTGAAGCTTTCTTT. This encodes CASSASMNTEAFF.

This clone was seen at least ten times. V is TRBV6-6 and J is TRBJ1-2; tentative D call: TRBD1 (6 bases). The CDR3 contains 13 residues. Trimming took 7 bases from V and 6 from J, leaving 15 bases between them. The germline V gene has CDR1 MNHNY and CDR2 SVGAGI (reference sequence). As DNA, the CDR3 is TGTGCCAGCACTAGGACAGATTCCCATGGCTACACCTTC. Its protein product is CASTRTDSHGYTF.

This clone was detected ten times or more. This sequence joins TRBV5-8 and TRBJ2-4, with a tentative D call TRBD1 (6 bases). Trimming removed 1 base at V and 6 bases at J, with 11 bases between. The CDR3 totals 14 residues. In germline, CDR1 is SGHTS, CDR2 YDEGEE. In DNA, the CDR3 is TGTGCCAGCAGCTTGTTGCAGGGGCTAAACATTCAGTACTTC. Translation gives CASSLLQGLNIQYF.

The genes are TRBV29-1 and TRBJ1-3; 7 nucleotides match TRBD1. Per germline, CDR1 SQVTM and CDR2 ANQGSEA. The CDR3 runs 17 residues. V dropped 4 bases and J dropped 0; count of bases not matched to a gene: 12. CDR3 nucleotide sequence: TGCAGCGTTGCCAGCTCTGACAGGGACATCTCTGGAAACACCATATATTTT. Amino acids: CSVASSDRDISGNTIYF.

As DNA, the CDR3 is TGCGCCAGCAGCCAAGAACAGGGGAATAATTCACCCCTCCACTTT. Amino acid sequence: CASSQEQGNNSPLHF. The genes are TRBV4-3 and TRBJ1-6; 7 bases fit TRBD1. Germline CDR1 is LGHNA and CDR2 is YSLEER. V lost 0 bases to trimming and J lost 5 bases; unmatched junction nucleotides: 1. This CDR3 is 15 amino acids long.